The 12 T cell receptor beta chains below come from one sample, sequenced in a study of blood T cell repertoires in COVID-19 (dated by TCRdb to 2018 to 2020). Receptors were amplified or captured by the immunoSEQ multiplex PCR assay. TCRdb re-hosts the immuneACCESS table, in-frame sequences only. Its copies lack some clones; in the studies checked, an unresolved V gene accounts for under half of them, and the cause for the rest is not known. Recorded for this sample are approximately 460,000 clones; roughly 87% of them occurred a single time. The top ten clones comprise 0.9% of the sample. Sequences were obtained from peripheral blood. These receptors all come from a man between 18 and 29 years old with COVID-19, enrolled during active disease.

The genes are TRBV5-3 and TRBJ1-5; 7 bases fit TRBD1. TRBV5-3 is noted as an ORF with a role that remains uncertain. Trimming at V came to 3 bases and at J to 4 bases, leaving 7 bases not matched to a gene. The CDR3 contains 15 residues. CDR3 loop: CARSSDREENQPQHF. In nucleotides, the CDR3 is TGTGCCAGAAGCTCTGACAGGGAAGAAAATCAGCCCCAGCATTTT.

This sequence joins TRBV5-8 and TRBJ2-1; 8 bases fit TRBD1. Per the germline V gene, CDR1 is SGHTS and CDR2 is YDEGEE. The CDR3 length is 15 residues. After removal of 3 bases from V and 2 bases from J, the junction contained 4 bases not matched to a gene. The CDR3, as DNA: TGTGCCAGCAGCTGGGGGACAGGAGCCTACAATGAGCAGTTCTTC. It codes for CASSWGTGAYNEQFF.

J is TRBJ2-7 and V is TRBV21-1; TRBD2 is the table's D call, not checked against the DNA. TRBV21-1 is termed a pseudogene. The CDR3 totals 16 residues. The CDR3 DNA reads TGTGCCAGCAGCAAACTGACTAGCGGGAGTCTCTACGAGCAGTACTTC. Translation gives CASSKLTSGSLYEQYF.

This chain links TRBV28 with TRBJ2-1, with D maybe TRBD2 (6 bases). Germline CDR1 and CDR2: MDHEN and SYDVKM. CDR3 size: 16 residues. Trimming stripped 0 bases from V and 0 bases from J, with 9 bases between. The CDR3 nucleotides read TGTGCCAGCAGTTTATGGGGACTGAGCTCCTACAATGAGCAGTTCTTC. Translating it yields CASSLWGLSSYNEQFF. Supplemented by reference TRBV28 and TRBJ2-1, the full variable domain reads DVKVTQSSRYLVKRTGEKVFLECVQDMDHENMFWYRQDPGLGLRLIYFSYDVKMKEKGDIPEGYSVSREKKERFSLILESASTNQTSMYLCASSLWGLSSYNEQFFGPGTRLTVL.

The sample holds one count of this clone. DNA of the CDR3: TGTGCCACCAGTGATTTAGGGGAAACCCAGTACTTC. It translates to CATSDLGETQYF. The chain recombines TRBV24-1 with TRBJ2-5; D is perhaps TRBD1 (5 bases). With 1 base removed from V and 8 bases from J, the gap between germline ends came to 7 bases. Per the germline V gene, CDR1 is KGHDR and CDR2 is SFDVKD. The CDR3 covers 12 residues.

The rearrangement uses TRBV21-1 and TRBJ1-5. TRBV21-1 has pseudogene status. This CDR3 comprises 14 residues. Here the CDR3 reads CASSKKGGEQPQHF. CDR3 DNA: TGTGCCAGCAGCAAAAAAGGAGGGGAACAGCCCCAGCATTTT.

CDR3: CASSSSWDSGYEQYF. The CDR3 bases are TGTGCCAGTAGTTCCTCATGGGACAGTGGGTACGAGCAGTACTTC. This rearrangement joins TRBV19 to TRBJ2-7; 7 bases fit TRBD1. CDR3 length equals 15 residues. CDR1 is LNHDA, CDR2 SQIVND, per germline (reference sequence). The V segment lost 5 bases and the J segment 4 bases; nucleotides outside the gene matches: 11.

The chain joins TRBV7-3 to TRBJ2-1, with 7 bases fitting TRBD2. The trim removed 0 bases at V and 8 bases at J, leaving 13 bases unmatched. The CDR3 extends over 17 amino acids. CDR1 SGHTA and CDR2 FQGTGA come from the germline V gene. In nucleotides, the CDR3 is TGTGCCAGCAGCTTAACCGGGCGGGAGTTAGGTTCGGATGAGCAGTTCTTC. Translating gives CASSLTGRELGSDEQFF. The whole variable domain, filled in from reference TRBV7-3 and TRBJ2-1, reads GAGVSQTPSNKVTEKGKYVELRCDPISGHTALYWYRQSLGQGPEFLIYFQGTGAADDSGLPNDRFFAVRPEGSVSTLKIQRTERGDSAVYLCASSLTGRELGSDEQFFGPGTRLTVL.

This clone occurred once. J is TRBJ2-7 and V is TRBV10-2, with 7 bases that match TRBD1. From germline, CDR1 is WSHSY and CDR2 SAAADI. The CDR3 is made up of 15 amino acids. J gave up 2 bases and V 1 base, and 5 bases lay outside the gene matches. CDR3 residues: CASSEWGQSTYEQYF. DNA for the CDR3: TGCGCCAGCAGTGAGTGGGGACAGTCAACCTACGAGCAGTACTTC.

The J gene is TRBJ2-7, the V gene TRBV7-8; TRBD2 is a possible D gene (5 bases). V lost 2 bases and J 3 bases, leaving 14 bases between the germline ends. CDR3 size: 15 residues. Germline-derived CDR1 and CDR2 are SGHVS and FQNEAQ. The CDR3 region is CASSLSGYRGYEQYF. The DNA for the CDR3 is TGTGCCAGCAGCTTATCGGGGTATCGCGGCTACGAGCAGTACTTC.

This chain connects TRBV10-2 to TRBJ2-7; 8 nucleotides match TRBD2. Looked up from germline, CDR1 is WSHSY and CDR2 is SAAADI. Unmatched junction bases numbered 7, after V lost 7 bases and J lost 2 bases. The CDR3 runs 14 residues. The CDR3 sequence: CASKESGGAYEQYF. CDR3 nucleotide sequence: TGCGCCAGCAAGGAGTCGGGAGGGGCCTACGAGCAGTACTTC.

The V and J genes are TRBV21-1 and TRBJ2-3; the table names TRBD2, a call not compared with the DNA. TRBV21-1 is listed as a pseudogene. This CDR3 has 15 amino acids. CDR3 in DNA: TGTGCCAGCAGCAAGGGAGGCAGGCTAACAGATACGCAGTATTTT. It encodes CASSKGGRLTDTQYF.